The 2 T cell receptor beta chains below were found in one sample sequenced in a study of T-cell reconstitution after alpha-beta-depleted transplantation in children. During its preparation, the TCRbeta library received unique molecular identifiers. TCRdb used MiXCR to reprocess the PCR reads, holding one entry per CDR3 protein. The table records hundreds of thousands of distinct CDR3 sequences, roughly 17% of them present only once. Here the sequenced sample was PBMCs from the stem cell graft donor, taken from the stem cell graft. All receptors come from a human donor who donated a stem cell graft to a child with acute myeloid leukemia.

This chain links TRBV5-1 with TRBJ2-7; TRBD2 aligns across 10 bases. V gave up 4 bases and J gave up 5 bases; unmatched junction bases: 6. From germline, CDR1 is SGHRS and CDR2 YFSETQ. The CDR3 totals 14 residues. The CDR3 nucleotides are TGCGCCAGCAGCCTTGGGACTAGCGTAAACGAGCAGTACGTC. The encoded protein is CASSLGTSVNEQYV.

V usage is TRBV28 and J usage is TRBJ1-1; D is ambiguous. The V end lost 5 bases, the J end lost 3 bases, and 13 bases lay between the germline ends. The CDR3 has 14 residues. Germline CDR1 and CDR2: MDHEN and SYDVKM. The CDR3 spells CASSPLAWDTEAFF. For the CDR3, the DNA is TGTGCCAGCAGTCCGTTGGCTTGGGACACTGAAGCTTTCTTT.